A single sample gave rise to the 2 T cell receptor beta chains below, sequenced in a study of T cells in Graves' hyperthyroidism and ophthalmopathy. Amplification targeted TCR beta CDR3 regions from RNA transcripts. In the first-round RT-PCR of the TCR CDR3, the HTBI primer set was used. TCRdb re-analysed the multiplex PCR reads in MiXCR, keeping a single row per CDR3 protein. The profile shows 650,000 to 700,000 distinct CDR3 sequences, roughly 17% of them singletons. Sequences were obtained from blood. The source of these receptors is a man aged 50 to 60 with Graves' hyperthyroidism.

This sequence joins TRBV24-1 and TRBJ2-1, with unresolved D. The CDR3 length is 11 residues. Germline V gives CDR1 KGHDR, CDR2 SFDVKD. V was shortened by 6 bases and J by 6 bases, with 5 bases between the two germline ends. In DNA form, the CDR3 reads TGTGCCACCAGTTCGATCAATGAGCAGTTCTTC. Protein sequence: CATSSINEQFF.

This clonotype occurred many times. This rearrangement joins TRBV19 to TRBJ2-7; 8 bases match TRBD1. This CDR3 region has 16 residues. CDR1 and CDR2 from the germline V gene are LNHDA and SQIVND (reference sequence). With V trimmed by 6 bases and J by 1 base, 11 bases remained unmatched. The CDR3 coding sequence is TGTGCCAGTAGAGGAGCACCGGGACAGGATTCCTACGAGCAGTACTTC. Its translation: CASRGAPGQDSYEQYF.